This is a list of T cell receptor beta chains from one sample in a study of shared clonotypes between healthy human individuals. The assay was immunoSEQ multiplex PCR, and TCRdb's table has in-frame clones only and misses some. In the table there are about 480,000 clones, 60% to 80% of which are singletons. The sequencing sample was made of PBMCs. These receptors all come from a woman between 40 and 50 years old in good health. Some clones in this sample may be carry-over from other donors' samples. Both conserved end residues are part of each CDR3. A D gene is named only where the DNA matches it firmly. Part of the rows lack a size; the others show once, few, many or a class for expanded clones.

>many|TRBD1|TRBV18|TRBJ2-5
TGTGCCAGCTCATTACAGGGGCAAGAGACCCAGTACTTC
CASSLQGQETQYF
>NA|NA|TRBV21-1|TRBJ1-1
TGTGCCAGCAGCAAAGCAACAGGGCAGAACACTGAAGCTTTCTTT
CASSKATGQNTEAFF
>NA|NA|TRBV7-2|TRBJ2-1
TGTGCCAGCAGCCTCCGGGGGACCTACAATGAGCAGTTCTTC
CASSLRGTYNEQFF
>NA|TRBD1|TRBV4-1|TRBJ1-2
TGCGCCAGCAGCCTTCTTACCCTAAGGGACAGCGGTCACTATGGCTACACCTTC
CASSLLTLRDSGHYGYTF
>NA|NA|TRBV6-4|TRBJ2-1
TGTGCCAGCAGTGACTCGTACCGTAGCTCCTACAATGAGCAGTTCTTC
CASSDSYRSSYNEQFF
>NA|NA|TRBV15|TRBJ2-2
TGTGCCACCAGCAGAGAGATTGGAGGTATGGGGACGGTGAACACCGGGGAGCTGTTTTTT
CATSREIGGMGTVNTGELFF
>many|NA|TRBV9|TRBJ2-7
TGTGCCAGCAGCGTAGAGGTGCAACCCTACGAGCAGTACTTC
CASSVEVQPYEQYF
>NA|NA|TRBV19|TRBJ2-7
TGTGCCAGTAGTATCCGCCGTCTTGACGAGCAGTACTTC
CASSIRRLDEQYF
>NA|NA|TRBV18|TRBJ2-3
TGTGCCAGCTCACCCGAGCGGTTGAGCACAGATACGCAGTATTTT
CASSPERLSTDTQYF
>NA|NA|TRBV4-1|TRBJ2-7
TGCGCCAGCAGCCAAGATCATGGCGGTTACTACGAGCAGTACTTC
CASSQDHGGYYEQYF
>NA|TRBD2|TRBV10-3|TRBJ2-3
TGTGCCATCCGGACTAGCGGGAGGACGCCTGGGGACACAGATACGCAGTATTTT
CAIRTSGRTPGDTDTQYF
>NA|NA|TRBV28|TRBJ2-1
TGTGCCAGCAGTCTTGGCGCGGGTCACTCCTACAATGAGCAGTTCTTC
CASSLGAGHSYNEQFF
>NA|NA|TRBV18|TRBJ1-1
TGTGCCAGCTCACCACCAGGCAGGGCCGCGAACACTGAAGCTTTCTTT
CASSPPGRAANTEAFF
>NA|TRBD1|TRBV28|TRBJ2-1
TGTGCCAGCAGTCAGGGGGCGCGATACAATGAGCAGTTCTTC
CASSQGARYNEQFF
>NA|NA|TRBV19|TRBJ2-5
TGTGCCAGTAGTACAACAGCACAAGAGACCCAGTACTTC
CASSTTAQETQYF
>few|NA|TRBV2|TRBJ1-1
TGTGCCAGCAGGTCGAACATGAACACTGAAGCTTTCTTT
CASRSNMNTEAFF
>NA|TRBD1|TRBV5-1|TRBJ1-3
TGCGCCAGCAGCTTGGGGGCCAGGGGGCCCGGAAACACCATATATTTT
CASSLGARGPGNTIYF
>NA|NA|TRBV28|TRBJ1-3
TGTGCCAGCAGTTTATATTCCGGAAACACCATATATTTT
CASSLYSGNTIYF
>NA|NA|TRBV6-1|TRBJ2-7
TGTGCCAGCAGTGAGTTAGCCTACGAGCAGTACTTC
CASSELAYEQYF
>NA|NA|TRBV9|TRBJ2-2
TGTGCCAGCAGCGTAGAGGCCTACTATAACACCGGGGAGCTGTTTTTT
CASSVEAYYNTGELFF
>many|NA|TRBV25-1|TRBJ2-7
TGTGCCAGCAGTGAATCCCTCCTCCTATCCCCCGGGCAGTACTTC
CASSESLLLSPGQYF
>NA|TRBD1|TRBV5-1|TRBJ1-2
TGCGCCAGCAGCACAGGGGACTATGGCTACACCTTC
CASSTGDYGYTF
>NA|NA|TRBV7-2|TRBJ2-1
TGTGCCACCACGCAGGCCAATGAGCAGTTCTTC
CATTQANEQFF